This TCR beta chain was captured by sequencing in a study of T cell responses to AZD1222 COVID-19 vaccine. A remark on this clone: What it recognizes is unknown.

Study-level findings and limits: At baseline, seropositivity was found in only six or seven AZD1222 recipients. Rises in breadth and depth of Spike-specific TCRs came after two AZD1222 doses. Donors were largely white British and mainly female; clonal diversity was possibly underestimated.

The V end lost 2 bases, the J end lost 11 bases, and 21 bases lay between the germline ends. Germline V gives CDR1 MNHEY, CDR2 SVGAGI. The CDR3 covers 15 residues. TCRdb's table, derived via immunoSEQ multiplex PCR, lists solely in-frame clones and lacks some. Of roughly 150,000 clones in the sample, around 88% are singletons; the top ten hold roughly 3%. J is TRBJ1-1 and V is TRBV6-5; D not resolved. Sequenced here: peripheral blood, sampled on day 0 of AZD1222 vaccination. This TCR was recovered from an adult in good health. Written as DNA, the CDR3 is TGTGCCAGCAGTTACGAGGGCGGAGCCTTAGCGGATGCTTTCTTT. Residues: CASSYEGGALADAFF.